These 8 T cell receptor beta chains came from one sample sequenced in a study of T-cell memory formation after mild COVID-19. MiXCR, applied by TCRdb to the 5' RACE reads, yields one record per CDR3 protein. This sample has about 130,000 distinct CDR3 sequences, with roughly 6.2% found just once. Sequenced material: PBMCs or a T cell subset sorted from them (not recorded which). Receptor source: an adult woman who had mild COVID-19 (a few samples of this study predate the infection). Cell type and time point are not known.

V is TRBV12-3 or TRBV12-4 and J is TRBJ1-1; a weak D match, TRBD1 (5 bases). The CDR3 is 15 amino acids. V was pared by 3 bases and J by 4 bases, with 15 bases between. In nucleotides, the CDR3 is TGTGCCAGCAGTTTGGGTCGGGGGGACTTCACTGAAGCTTTCTTT. Amino acids: CASSLGRGDFTEAFF.

This chain joins TRBV20-1 and TRBJ2-3, with D uncertain. CDR1 is DFQATT and CDR2 is SNEGSKA in the germline V gene (reference sequence). V was clipped by 0 bases and J by 3 bases, with 13 bases between them. This CDR3 contains 15 residues. CDR3 DNA: TGCAGTGCTAGAGATCGTCGGTACTCTACAGATACGCAGTATTTT. Translated, it gives CSARDRRYSTDTQYF.

This clonotype has only a few counts. The V gene is TRBV4-2, the J gene TRBJ2-3; 12 positions agree with TRBD2. CDR3 length: 15 amino acids. The germline V gene encodes CDR1 LGHNA and CDR2 YNFKEQ. Trimming at V came to 2 bases and at J to 6 bases, leaving 3 bases not matched to a gene. The CDR3 DNA follows: TGTGCCAGCAGCCAAATGACTAGCGGGAGTGATACGCAGTATTTT. Encoded protein: CASSQMTSGSDTQYF.

This clonotype has at least ten counts. The chain is built from TRBV12-3 or TRBV12-4 and TRBJ2-1; TRBD2 aligns across 13 bases. This CDR3 is built from 18 residues. J was trimmed by 2 bases and V by 7 bases; bases with no gene match: 11. The CDR3 loop is CASTDSRLAGGAYNEQFF. CDR3 bases: TGTGCCAGCACCGACAGTCGACTAGCGGGGGGCGCCTACAATGAGCAGTTCTTC.

Many counts were recorded for this clonotype. The chain links TRBV5-1 to TRBJ1-1; 7 nucleotides align to TRBD1. The CDR3 is 16 residues long. V lost 4 bases to trimming and J lost 1 base; unmatched junction nucleotides: 10. In germline, CDR1 is SGHRS, CDR2 YFSETQ. The CDR3 reads CASSTGDRSGNTEAFF. CDR3 bases: TGCGCCAGCAGCACTGGGGACAGAAGCGGGAACACTGAAGCTTTCTTT.

This clonotype was recorded a few times. J is TRBJ2-7 and V is TRBV6-1; tentative D call: TRBD2 (5 bases). The V gene lost 3 bases and the J gene lost 0 bases, with 12 bases spanning the gap. From germline, CDR1 is MNHNS and CDR2 SASEGT. The CDR3 is 15 residues long. In DNA, the CDR3 is TGTGCCAGCAGTGAGGTCGGGGAAAGCTCCTACGAGCAGTACTTC. Translated, it gives CASSEVGESSYEQYF.

This clonotype has more than one count but fewer than ten. CDR3: CASSQVTGGGEAFF. Here the CDR3 DNA reads TGCGCCAGCAGCCAAGTAACAGGGGGCGGTGAAGCTTTCTTT. V is TRBV4-1 and J is TRBJ1-1, with TRBD1 matching over 9 bases. The germline CDR1 and CDR2 sequences are MGHRA and YSYEKL. CDR3 size: 14 residues. V dropped 1 base and J dropped 7; count of bases not matched to a gene: 4.

This clonotype was seen only a few times. The chain employs TRBV12-3 or TRBV12-4 and TRBJ1-1; no firm D call. CDR3 length: 15 amino acids. Trimming pared 7 bases from V and 1 base from J, leaving 16 bases between. CDR3: CASTPLRRWNTEAFF. Here the CDR3 DNA reads TGTGCCAGCACCCCTCTCAGGAGATGGAACACTGAAGCTTTCTTT.